This T cell receptor (beta chain) was found in a study of blood T cell repertoires in COVID-19. Study at large: The cDNA or gDNA used as material had been derived from T cells, B-cell-depleted T cells, or PBMCs.

Measured with immunoSEQ multiplex PCR; TCRdb has only the in-frame clones, and not every one. The sample lists hundreds of thousands of clones, around 88% occurring once. CDR3 length equals 13 residues. The J segment lost 4 bases and the V segment lost 6 bases, leaving 3 bases of the junction unmatched. Germline CDR1 and CDR2: SGHAT and FQNNGV. The chain links TRBV11-2 to TRBJ1-1; 9 bases agree with TRBD1. The clonotype comes from an elderly man with acute or convalescent COVID-19. Sequenced: peripheral blood. The CDR3 coding sequence is TGTGCCAGCAGTCTGACAGGGGGCACTGAAGCTTTCTTT. It codes for CASSLTGGTEAFF.